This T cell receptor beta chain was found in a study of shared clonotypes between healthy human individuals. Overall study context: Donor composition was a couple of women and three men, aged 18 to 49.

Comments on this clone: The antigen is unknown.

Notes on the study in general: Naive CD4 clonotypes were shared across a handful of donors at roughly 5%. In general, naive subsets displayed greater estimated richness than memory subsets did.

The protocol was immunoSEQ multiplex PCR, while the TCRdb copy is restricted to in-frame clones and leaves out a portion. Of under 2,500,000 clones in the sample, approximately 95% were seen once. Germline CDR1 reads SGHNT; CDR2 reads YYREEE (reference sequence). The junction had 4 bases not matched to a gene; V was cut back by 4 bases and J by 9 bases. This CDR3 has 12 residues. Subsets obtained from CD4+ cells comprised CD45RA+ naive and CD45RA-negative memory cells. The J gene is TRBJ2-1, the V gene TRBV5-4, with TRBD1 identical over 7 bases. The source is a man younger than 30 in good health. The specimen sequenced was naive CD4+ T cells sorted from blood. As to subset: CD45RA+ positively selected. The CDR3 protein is CASSGSGGEQFF. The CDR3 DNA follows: TGTGCCAGCAGCGGATCAGGGGGTGAGCAGTTCTTC. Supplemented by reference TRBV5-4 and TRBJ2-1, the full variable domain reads ETGVTQSPTHLIKTRGQQVTLRCSSQSGHNTVSWYQQALGQGPQFIFQYYREEENGRGNFPPRFSGLQFPNYSSELNVNALELDDSALYLCASSGSGGEQFFGPGTRLTVL.